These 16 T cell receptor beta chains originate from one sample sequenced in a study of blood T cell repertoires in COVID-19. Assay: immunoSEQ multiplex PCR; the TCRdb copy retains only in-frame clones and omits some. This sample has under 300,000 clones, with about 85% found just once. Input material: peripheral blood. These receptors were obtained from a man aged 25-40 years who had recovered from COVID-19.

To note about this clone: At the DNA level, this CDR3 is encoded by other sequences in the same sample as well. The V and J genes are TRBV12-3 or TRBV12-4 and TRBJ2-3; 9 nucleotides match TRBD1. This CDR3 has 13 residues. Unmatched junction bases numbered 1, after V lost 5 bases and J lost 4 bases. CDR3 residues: CASSRQGADTQYF. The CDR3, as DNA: TGTGCCAGCAGTAGACAGGGGGCAGATACGCAGTATTTT.

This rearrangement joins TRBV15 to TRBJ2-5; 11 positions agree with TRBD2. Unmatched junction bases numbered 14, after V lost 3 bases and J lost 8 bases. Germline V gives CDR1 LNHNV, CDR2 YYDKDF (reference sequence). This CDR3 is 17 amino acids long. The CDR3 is CATSSGRGTSGKYTQYF. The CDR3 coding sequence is TGTGCCACCAGCAGTGGGAGAGGGACTAGCGGTAAATATACCCAGTACTTC.

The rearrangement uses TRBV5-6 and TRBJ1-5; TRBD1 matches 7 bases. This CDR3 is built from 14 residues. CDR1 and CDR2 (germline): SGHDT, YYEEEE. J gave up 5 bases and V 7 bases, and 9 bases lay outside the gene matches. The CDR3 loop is CASPPGQAHQPQHF. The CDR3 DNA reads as TGTGCCAGCCCGCCAGGACAGGCCCATCAGCCCCAGCATTTT.

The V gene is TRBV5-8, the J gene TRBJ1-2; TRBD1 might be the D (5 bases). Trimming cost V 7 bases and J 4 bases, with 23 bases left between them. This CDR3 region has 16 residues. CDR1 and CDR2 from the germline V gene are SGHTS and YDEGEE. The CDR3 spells CASSFLGLGGTYGYTF. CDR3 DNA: TGTGCCAGCTCGTTTCTAGGCCTGGGGGGAACCTATGGCTACACCTTC. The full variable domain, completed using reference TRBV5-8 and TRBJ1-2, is EAGVTQSPTHLIKTRGQQATLRCSPISGHTSVYWYQQALGLGLQFLLWYDEGEERNRGNFPPRFSGRQFPNYSSELNVNALELEDSALYLCASSFLGLGGTYGYTFGSGTRLTVV.

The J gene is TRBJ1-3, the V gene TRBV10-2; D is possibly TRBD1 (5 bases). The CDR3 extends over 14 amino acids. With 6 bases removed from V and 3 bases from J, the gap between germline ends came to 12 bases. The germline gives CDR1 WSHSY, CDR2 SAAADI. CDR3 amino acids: CASSEQGIGNTIYF. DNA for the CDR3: TGCGCCAGCAGCGAGCAGGGCATTGGAAACACCATATATTTT.

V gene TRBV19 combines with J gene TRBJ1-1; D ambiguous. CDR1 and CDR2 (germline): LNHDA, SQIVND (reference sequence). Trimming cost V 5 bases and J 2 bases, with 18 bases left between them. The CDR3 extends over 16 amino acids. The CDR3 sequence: CASSQRSRGVNTEAFF. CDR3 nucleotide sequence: TGTGCCAGTAGTCAAAGGTCCCGGGGAGTAAACACTGAAGCTTTCTTT.

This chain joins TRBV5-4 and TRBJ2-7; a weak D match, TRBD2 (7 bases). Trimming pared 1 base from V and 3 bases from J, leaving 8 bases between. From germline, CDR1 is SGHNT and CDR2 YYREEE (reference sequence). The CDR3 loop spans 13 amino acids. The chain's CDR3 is CASSLRGGYEQYF. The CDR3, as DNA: TGTGCCAGCAGCTTGAGGGGGGGCTACGAGCAGTACTTC.

CDR3 sequence: CASSPGTSGGAETQYF. For the CDR3, the DNA is TGTGCCAGCAGCCCCGGGACTAGCGGGGGGGCAGAGACCCAGTACTTC. This sequence joins TRBV5-4 and TRBJ2-5; TRBD2 matches 16 bases. This CDR3 contains 16 residues. V was pared by 4 bases and J by 4 bases, with 4 bases of the junction left unmatched. The V gene's germline CDR1 is SGHNT and CDR2 YYREEE (reference sequence). The variable domain in full, completed from reference TRBV5-4 and TRBJ2-5, reads ETGVTQSPTHLIKTRGQQVTLRCSSQSGHNTVSWYQQALGQGPQFIFQYYREEENGRGNFPPRFSGLQFPNYSSELNVNALELDDSALYLCASSPGTSGGAETQYFGPGTRLLVL.

Here the CDR3 reads CASSRGQGNSPLHF. The CDR3 region has the DNA TGTGCCAGCAGCCGTGGACAGGGAAATTCACCCCTCCACTTT. The chain carries TRBV7-2 and TRBJ1-6, with TRBD1 matching over 8 bases. The ends lost 5 bases at V and 7 bases at J; junction bases unmatched: 4. Germline lookup yields CDR1 SGHTA and CDR2 FQGNSA. This CDR3 has 14 residues.

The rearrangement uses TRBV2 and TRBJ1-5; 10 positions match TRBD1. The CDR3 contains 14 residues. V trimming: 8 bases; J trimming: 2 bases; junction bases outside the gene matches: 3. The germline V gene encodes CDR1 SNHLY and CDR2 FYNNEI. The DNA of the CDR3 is TGTGCCAGCGGGGACAGGGGACGCAATCAGCCCCAGCATTTT. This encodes CASGDRGRNQPQHF.

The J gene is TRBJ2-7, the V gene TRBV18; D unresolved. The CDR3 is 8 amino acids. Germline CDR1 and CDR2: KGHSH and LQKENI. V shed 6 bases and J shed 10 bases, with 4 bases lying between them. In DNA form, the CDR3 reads TGTGCCAGCTCGCGTCAGTACTTC. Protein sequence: CASSRQYF.

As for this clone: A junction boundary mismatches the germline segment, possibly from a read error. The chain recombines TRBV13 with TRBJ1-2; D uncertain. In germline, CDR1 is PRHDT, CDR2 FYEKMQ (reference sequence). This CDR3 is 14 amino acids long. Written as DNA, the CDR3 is TGTGCCAGCAGCTTAGGAACGGGGAACTATGGCTGCACCTTC. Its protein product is CASSLGTGNYGCTF.

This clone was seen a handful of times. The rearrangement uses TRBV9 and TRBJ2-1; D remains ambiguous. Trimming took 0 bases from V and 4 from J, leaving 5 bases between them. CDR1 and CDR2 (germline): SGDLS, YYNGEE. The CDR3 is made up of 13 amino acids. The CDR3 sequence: CASSVALYNEQFF. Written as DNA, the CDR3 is TGTGCCAGCAGCGTAGCTTTGTACAATGAGCAGTTCTTC.

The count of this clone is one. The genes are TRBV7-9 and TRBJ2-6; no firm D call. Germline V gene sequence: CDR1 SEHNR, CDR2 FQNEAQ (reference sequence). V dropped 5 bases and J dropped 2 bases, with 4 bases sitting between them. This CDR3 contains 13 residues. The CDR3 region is CASSPTGANVLTF. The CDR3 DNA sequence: TGTGCCAGCAGCCCCACTGGGGCCAACGTCCTGACTTTC.

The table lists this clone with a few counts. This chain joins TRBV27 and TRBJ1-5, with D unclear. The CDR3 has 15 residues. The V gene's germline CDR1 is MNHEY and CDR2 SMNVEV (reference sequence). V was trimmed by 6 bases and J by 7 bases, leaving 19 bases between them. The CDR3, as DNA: TGTGCCAGCAGCCCCCTGGGAGGTAGGACGCAGCCCCAGCATTTT. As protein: CASSPLGGRTQPQHF.

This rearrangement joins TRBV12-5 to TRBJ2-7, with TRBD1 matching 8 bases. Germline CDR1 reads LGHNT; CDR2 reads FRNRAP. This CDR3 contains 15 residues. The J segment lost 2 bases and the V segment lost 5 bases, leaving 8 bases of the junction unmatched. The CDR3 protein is CASGPRTGRTYEQYF. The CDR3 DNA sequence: TGTGCTAGTGGTCCCAGGACAGGGCGGACCTACGAGCAGTACTTC.